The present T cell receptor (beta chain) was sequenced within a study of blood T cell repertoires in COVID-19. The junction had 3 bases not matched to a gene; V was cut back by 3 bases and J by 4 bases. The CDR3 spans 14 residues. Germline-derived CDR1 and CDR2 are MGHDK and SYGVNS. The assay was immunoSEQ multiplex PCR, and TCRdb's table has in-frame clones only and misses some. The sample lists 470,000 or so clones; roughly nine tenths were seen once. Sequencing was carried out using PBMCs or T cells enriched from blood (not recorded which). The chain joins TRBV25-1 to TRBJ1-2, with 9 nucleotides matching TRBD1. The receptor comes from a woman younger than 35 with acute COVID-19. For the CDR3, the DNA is TGTGCCAGCAGTGAGGGACAGGGAATCTATGGCTACACCTTC. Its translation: CASSEGQGIYGYTF.